This passage covers 14 T cell receptor beta chains from one sample sequenced in a study of cytomegalovirus exposure and HLA in healthy donors. Primers included in the PCR were 60 Vbeta and 13 Jbeta primers. TCRdb's table, derived via immunoSEQ multiplex PCR, lists solely in-frame clones and lacks some. The sample yields 150,000 to 200,000 clones, about 77% seen once. Sequencing was performed on PBMCs. The receptors here all came from a man aged 60-69 years in good health and CMV-seronegative.

This rearrangement joins TRBV5-1 to TRBJ1-2, with D possibly TRBD1 on 5 matching bases. V was trimmed by 0 bases and J by 4 bases, leaving 13 bases between them. CDR3 size: 15 residues. CDR1 and CDR2 from the germline V gene are SGHRS and YFSETQ. CDR3 in amino acids: CASSLAGTGSYGYTF. The CDR3 nucleotides read TGCGCCAGCAGCTTGGCCGGAACAGGATCCTATGGCTACACCTTC. The variable domain in full, with the rest retrieved from reference TRBV5-1 and TRBJ1-2, is KAGVTQTPRYLIKTRGQQVTLSCSPISGHRSVSWYQQTPGQGLQFLFEYFSETQRNKGNFPGRFSGRQFSNSRSEMNVSTLELGDSALYLCASSLAGTGSYGYTFGSGTRLTVV.

This sequence joins TRBV19 and TRBJ1-6; 7 bases are shared with TRBD1. In germline, CDR1 is LNHDA, CDR2 SQIVND (reference sequence). This CDR3 is 15 amino acids long. Trimming cost V 5 bases and J 9 bases; bases outside gene matches: 10. Here the CDR3 DNA reads TGTGCCAGTAGTTCCGACAGGGTGGTTGGTTCACCCCTCCACTTT. This encodes CASSSDRVVGSPLHF.

The J gene is TRBJ1-4, the V gene TRBV9; no clear D. Trimming removed 3 bases at V and 4 bases at J, with 10 bases between. Germline V gives CDR1 SGDLS, CDR2 YYNGEE. The CDR3 spans 14 residues. The CDR3 nucleotides are TGTGCCAGCAGCGAGAGGGCCTATAATGAAAAACTGTTTTTT. It is translated as CASSERAYNEKLFF.

This clone turned up a few times. The same CDR3 is also encoded by other DNA sequences in this sample. V gene TRBV5-1 combines with J gene TRBJ2-7, with unresolved D. This CDR3 is built from 13 residues. Trimming removed 0 bases at V and 4 bases at J, with 8 bases between. Per germline, CDR1 SGHRS and CDR2 YFSETQ. The CDR3 nucleotides are TGCGCCAGCAGCTTGGGAGGCGGATACGAGCAGTACTTC. Its translation is CASSLGGGYEQYF.

The chain couples TRBV5-1 to TRBJ2-1, with unresolved D. CDR1 is SGHRS and CDR2 is YFSETQ in the germline V gene. Trimming stripped 4 bases from V and 4 bases from J, with 9 bases between. The CDR3 totals 13 residues. For the CDR3, the DNA is TGCGCCAGCAGCACCGAGCTGTACAATGAGCAGTTCTTC. Translation: CASSTELYNEQFF.

The rearrangement uses TRBV21-1 and TRBJ1-5. TRBV21-1 is a pseudogene locus. This CDR3 is 18 amino acids long. The CDR3 nucleotides read TGTGCCAGCAGCAGACAAAGACAGATTATCCCGGGAGATCAGCCCCAGCATTTT. Protein: CASSRQRQIIPGDQPQHF.

The chain joins TRBV19 to TRBJ2-2; possibly TRBD1 for D (5 bases). V dropped 6 bases and J dropped 3 bases, with 11 bases sitting between them. CDR1 LNHDA and CDR2 SQIVND come from the germline V gene (reference sequence). CDR3 length: 14 amino acids. CDR3 sequence reads: CASRWGADTGELFF. The CDR3 DNA reads TGTGCCAGTAGATGGGGCGCCGACACCGGGGAGCTGTTTTTT.

The chain uses TRBV29-1 and TRBJ2-3; 7 bases are shared with TRBD2. The CDR3 contains 16 residues. With V trimmed by 3 bases and J by 4 bases, 13 bases remained unmatched. The germline V gene encodes CDR1 SQVTM and CDR2 ANQGSEA. The CDR3 here is CSVDGLADWSADTQYF. The CDR3 DNA sequence: TGCAGCGTTGATGGTCTAGCGGATTGGTCGGCAGATACGCAGTATTTT.

The CDR3: CASRLLTIAKYNEQFF. The CDR3 DNA is TGTGCCAGCAGGCTTCTGACAATCGCGAAGTACAATGAGCAGTTCTTC. This chain connects TRBV27 to TRBJ2-1; D call uncertain. This CDR3 is 16 amino acids long. Trimming removed 6 bases at V and 4 bases at J, with 19 bases between. In germline, CDR1 is MNHEY, CDR2 SMNVEV (reference sequence).

The chain uses TRBV29-1 and TRBJ2-5, with a weak D call TRBD1 (6 bases). V lost 4 bases to trimming and J lost 11 bases, with 26 bases between them. The CDR3 extends over 15 amino acids. The germline V gene has CDR1 SQVTM and CDR2 ANQGSEA. In DNA, the CDR3 is TGCAGCGTTGGAGGGGTTCCAGGGGCCGAGTACGTGCAGTACTTC. It encodes CSVGGVPGAEYVQYF.

This chain uses TRBV4-3 with TRBJ2-3, with D possibly being TRBD2 (5 bases). V lost 0 bases to trimming and J lost 0 bases, with 7 bases between them. This CDR3 has 15 amino acids. Per germline, CDR1 LGHNA and CDR2 YSLEER. In DNA, the CDR3 is TGCGCCAGCAGCCAAGAGAGGACTAGCACAGATACGCAGTATTTT. It codes for CASSQERTSTDTQYF.

This chain connects TRBV7-2 to TRBJ2-2; D is perhaps TRBD2 (6 bases). Germline V gene lookup returns CDR1 SGHTA and CDR2 FQGNSA. CDR3 length: 13 amino acids. The V and J ends lost 4 bases and 6 bases respectively, with 9 bases between them. The chain's CDR3 is CASSYRDSGELFF. The CDR3 DNA sequence: TGTGCCAGCAGCTATCGGGACTCCGGGGAGCTGTTTTTT.

The rearrangement joins TRBV12-5 to TRBJ2-2, with TRBD2 matching over 8 bases. The CDR3 has 17 residues. Germline-derived CDR1 and CDR2 are LGHNT and FRNRAP. V was pared by 6 bases and J by 1 base, with 10 bases of the junction left unmatched. The chain's CDR3 is CASGDPFTSGNTGELFF. The DNA for the CDR3 is TGTGCTAGTGGGGATCCGTTTACTAGCGGGAACACCGGGGAGCTGTTTTTT. Supplemented by reference TRBV12-5 and TRBJ2-2, the full variable domain reads DARVTQTPRHKVTEMGQEVTMRCQPILGHNTVFWYRQTMMQGLELLAYFRNRAPLDDSGMPKDRFSAEMPDATLATLKIQPSEPRDSAVYFCASGDPFTSGNTGELFFGEGSRLTVL.

The genes are TRBV4-1 and TRBJ1-2; 7 nucleotides match TRBD1. The J segment lost 4 bases and the V segment lost 0 bases, leaving 5 bases of the junction unmatched. The CDR3 runs to 15 residues. Germline CDR1 is MGHRA and CDR2 is YSYEKL. The DNA for the CDR3 is TGCGCCAGCAGCCAAGACGGACAGGCTCTCTATGGCTACACCTTC. As protein: CASSQDGQALYGYTF.